This T cell receptor (beta chain) originates from a study of brain T cells in children with intractable seizures. The CDR3 is 13 amino acids. CDR1 MNHEY and CDR2 SVGEGT come from the germline V gene. V lost 3 bases, J lost 1 base, and 6 bases lay in between. Assay used: immunoSEQ multiplex PCR; TCRdb lists only in-frame clones, some missing. The sample consists of about 76,000 clones, about 92% of them appearing once. This clone was detected only a few times. This sequence was found in a boy younger than two with tuberous sclerosis and intractable seizures. The sample in question was peripheral blood, obtained at surgery. The chain has TRBV6-2 or TRBV6-3 and TRBJ1-1; no clear D gene. The CDR3, as DNA: TGTGCCAGCAGTTATCCAGCGAACACTGAAGCTTTCTTT. This codes for CASSYPANTEAFF.